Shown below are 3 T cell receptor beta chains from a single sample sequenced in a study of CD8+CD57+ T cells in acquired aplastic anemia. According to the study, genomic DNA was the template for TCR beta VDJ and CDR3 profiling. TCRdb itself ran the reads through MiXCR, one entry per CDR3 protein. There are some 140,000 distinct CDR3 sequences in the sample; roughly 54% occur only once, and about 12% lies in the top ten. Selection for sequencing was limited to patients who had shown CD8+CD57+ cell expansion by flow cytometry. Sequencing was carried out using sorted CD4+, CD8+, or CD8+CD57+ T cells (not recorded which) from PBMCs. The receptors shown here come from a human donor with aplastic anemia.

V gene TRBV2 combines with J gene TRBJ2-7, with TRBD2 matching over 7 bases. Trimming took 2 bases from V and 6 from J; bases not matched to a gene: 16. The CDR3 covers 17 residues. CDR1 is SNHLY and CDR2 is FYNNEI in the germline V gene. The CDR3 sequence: CASSERSGGRTSAEQYF. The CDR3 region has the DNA TGTGCCAGCAGTGAAAGGTCGGGAGGCAGGACTTCGGCCGAGCAGTACTTC.

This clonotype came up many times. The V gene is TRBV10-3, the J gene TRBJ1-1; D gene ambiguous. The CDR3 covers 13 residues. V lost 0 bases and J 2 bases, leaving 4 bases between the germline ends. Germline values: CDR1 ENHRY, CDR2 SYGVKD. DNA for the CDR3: TGTGCCATCAGTGAGTCGGCTAACACTGAAGCTTTCTTT. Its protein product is CAISESANTEAFF.

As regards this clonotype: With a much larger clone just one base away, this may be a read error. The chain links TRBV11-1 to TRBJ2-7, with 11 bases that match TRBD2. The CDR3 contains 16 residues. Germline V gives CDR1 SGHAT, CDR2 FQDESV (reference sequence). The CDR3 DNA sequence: TGTGCCAGCAGTTCCATAGCGGGGGGGTCCTTCTACGAGCAGCACTTC. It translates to CASSSIAGGSFYEQHF.